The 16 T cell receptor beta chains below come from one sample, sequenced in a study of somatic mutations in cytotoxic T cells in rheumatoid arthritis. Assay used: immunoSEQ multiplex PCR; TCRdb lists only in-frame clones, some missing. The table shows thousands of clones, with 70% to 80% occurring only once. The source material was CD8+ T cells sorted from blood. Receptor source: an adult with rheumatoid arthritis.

The CDR3 DNA reads as TGCGCCAGCAGCCAAGGACCGCTTAACACTGAAGCTTTCTTT. Its translation is CASSQGPLNTEAFF. The chain recombines TRBV4-1 with TRBJ1-1; D remains ambiguous. V dropped 1 base and J dropped 2 bases, with 8 bases sitting between them. The CDR3 runs to 14 residues. Germline loops: CDR1 MGHRA, CDR2 YSYEKL.

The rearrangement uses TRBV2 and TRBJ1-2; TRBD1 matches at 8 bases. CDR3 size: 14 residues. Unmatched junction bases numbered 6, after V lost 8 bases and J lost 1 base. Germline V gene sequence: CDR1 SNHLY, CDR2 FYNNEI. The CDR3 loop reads CASAGTGFNYGYTF. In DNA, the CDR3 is TGTGCCAGCGCCGGGACAGGTTTTAACTATGGCTACACCTTC.

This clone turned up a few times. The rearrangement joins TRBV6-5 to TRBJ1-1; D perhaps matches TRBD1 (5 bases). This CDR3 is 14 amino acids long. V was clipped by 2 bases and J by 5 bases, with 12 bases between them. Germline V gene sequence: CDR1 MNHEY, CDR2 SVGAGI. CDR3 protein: CASSYDLEGTEAFF. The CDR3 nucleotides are TGTGCCAGCAGTTACGACTTGGAGGGGACTGAAGCTTTCTTT.

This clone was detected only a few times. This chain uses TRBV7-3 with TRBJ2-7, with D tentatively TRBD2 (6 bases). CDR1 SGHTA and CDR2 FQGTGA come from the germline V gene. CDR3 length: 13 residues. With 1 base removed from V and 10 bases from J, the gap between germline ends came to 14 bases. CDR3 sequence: CASSLSVSGLQYF. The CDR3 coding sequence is TGTGCCAGCAGCTTAAGTGTCTCGGGACTTCAGTACTTC.

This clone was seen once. The CDR3 bases are TGTGCCAGCAGTCCCGGGACTAGCGGCACAGATACGCAGTATTTT. This codes for CASSPGTSGTDTQYF. V and J are TRBV6-4 and TRBJ2-3; TRBD2 aligns across 10 bases. The junction had 3 bases not matched to a gene; V was cut back by 5 bases and J by 1 base. Germline V gene sequence: CDR1 MRHNA, CDR2 SNTAGT. The CDR3 consists of 15 residues.

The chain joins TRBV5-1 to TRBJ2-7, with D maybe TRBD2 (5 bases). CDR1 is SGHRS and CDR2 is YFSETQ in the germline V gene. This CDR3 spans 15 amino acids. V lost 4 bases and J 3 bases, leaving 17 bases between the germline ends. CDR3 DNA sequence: TGCGCCAGCAGCATCGGGCCGGCCGGGGTCTACGAGCAGTACTTC. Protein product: CASSIGPAGVYEQYF. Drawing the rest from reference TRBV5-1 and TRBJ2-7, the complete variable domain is KAGVTQTPRYLIKTRGQQVTLSCSPISGHRSVSWYQQTPGQGLQFLFEYFSETQRNKGNFPGRFSGRQFSNSRSEMNVSTLELGDSALYLCASSIGPAGVYEQYFGPGTRLTVT.

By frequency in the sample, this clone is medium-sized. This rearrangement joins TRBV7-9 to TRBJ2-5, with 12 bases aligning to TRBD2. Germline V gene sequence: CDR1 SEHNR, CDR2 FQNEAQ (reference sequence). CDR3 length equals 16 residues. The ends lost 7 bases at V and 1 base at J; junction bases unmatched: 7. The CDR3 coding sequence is TGTGCCAGCATCGATACTAGCGGGGGGTCCCAAGAGACCCAGTACTTC. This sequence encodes CASIDTSGGSQETQYF.

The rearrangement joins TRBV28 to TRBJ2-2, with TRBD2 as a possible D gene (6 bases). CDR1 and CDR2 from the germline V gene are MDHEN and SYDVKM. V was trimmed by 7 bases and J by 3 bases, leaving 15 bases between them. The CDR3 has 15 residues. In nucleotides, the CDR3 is TGTGCCAGCACCTTCGGGGGATTAGACACCGGGGAGCTGTTTTTT. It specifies CASTFGGLDTGELFF.

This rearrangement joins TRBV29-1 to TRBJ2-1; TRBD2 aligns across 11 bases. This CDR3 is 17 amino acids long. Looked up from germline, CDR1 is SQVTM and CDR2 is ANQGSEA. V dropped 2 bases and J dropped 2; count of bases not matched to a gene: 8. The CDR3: CSVEHFNSGRAYNEQFF. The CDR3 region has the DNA TGCAGCGTTGAACATTTCAATAGCGGGAGGGCCTACAATGAGCAGTTCTTC.

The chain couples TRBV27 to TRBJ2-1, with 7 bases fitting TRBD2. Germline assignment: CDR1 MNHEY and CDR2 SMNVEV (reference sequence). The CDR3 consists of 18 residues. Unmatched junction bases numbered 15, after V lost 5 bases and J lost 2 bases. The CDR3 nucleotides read TGTGCCAGCAGTCCCGGGTGGGGCGGGGGAGTCACCTACAATGAGCAGTTCTTC. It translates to CASSPGWGGGVTYNEQFF.

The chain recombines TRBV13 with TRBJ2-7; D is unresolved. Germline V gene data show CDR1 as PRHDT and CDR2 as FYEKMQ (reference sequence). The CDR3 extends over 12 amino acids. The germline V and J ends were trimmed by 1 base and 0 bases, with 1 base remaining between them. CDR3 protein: CASSLDSYEQYF. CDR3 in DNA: TGTGCCAGCAGCTTAGACTCCTACGAGCAGTACTTC.

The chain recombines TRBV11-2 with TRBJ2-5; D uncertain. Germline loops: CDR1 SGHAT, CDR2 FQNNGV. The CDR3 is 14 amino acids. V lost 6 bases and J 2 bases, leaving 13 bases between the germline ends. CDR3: CASSYPVAQETQYF. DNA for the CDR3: TGTGCCAGCAGTTACCCTGTGGCACAAGAGACCCAGTACTTC.

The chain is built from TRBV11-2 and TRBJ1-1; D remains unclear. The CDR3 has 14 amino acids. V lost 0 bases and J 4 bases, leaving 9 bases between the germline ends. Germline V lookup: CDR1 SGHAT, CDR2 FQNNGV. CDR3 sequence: CASSLDLGFTEAFF. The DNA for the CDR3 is TGTGCCAGCAGCTTAGATTTGGGGTTCACTGAAGCTTTCTTT.

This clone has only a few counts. CDR3 in amino acids: CASSFGGYEQYF. DNA for the CDR3: TGTGCCAGCAGCTTTGGCGGCTACGAGCAGTACTTC. The chain joins TRBV11-3 to TRBJ2-7, with D hard to call. The germline V gene has CDR1 SGHNT and CDR2 YENEEA. Trimming shortened V by 3 bases and J by 3 bases, and 6 bases separated the two germline ends. This CDR3 region has 12 residues. The full variable domain, rest sourced from reference TRBV11-3 and TRBJ2-7, is EAGVVQSPRYKIIEKKQPVAFWCNPISGHNTLYWYLQNLGQGPELLIRYENEEAVDDSQLPKDRFSAERLKGVDSTLKIQPAELGDSAVYLCASSFGGYEQYFGPGTRLTVT.

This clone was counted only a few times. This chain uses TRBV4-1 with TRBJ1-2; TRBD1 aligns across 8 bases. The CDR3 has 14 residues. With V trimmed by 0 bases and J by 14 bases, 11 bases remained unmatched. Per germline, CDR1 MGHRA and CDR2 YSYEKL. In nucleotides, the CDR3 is TGCGCCAGCAGCCAAGAAGGCAGGACAGGGCCAGAGACCTTC. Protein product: CASSQEGRTGPETF.

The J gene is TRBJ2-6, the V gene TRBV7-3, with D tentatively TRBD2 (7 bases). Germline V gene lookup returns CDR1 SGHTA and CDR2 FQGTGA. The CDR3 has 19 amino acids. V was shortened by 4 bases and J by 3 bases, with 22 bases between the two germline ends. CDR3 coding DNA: TGTGCCAGCAGCTCCCCTCAGGGGAGGGCCTACGGTGGGGCCAACGTCCTGACTTTC. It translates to CASSSPQGRAYGGANVLTF.